A single sample gave rise to the 21 T cell receptor beta chains below, sequenced in a study of T cell responses to AZD1222 COVID-19 vaccine. Measured with immunoSEQ multiplex PCR; TCRdb has only the in-frame clones, and not every one. The sample shows more than 100,000 clones, approximately 85% of them seen only once. This specimen was peripheral blood, taken on day 0 of AZD1222 vaccination. These TCRs come from an adult in good health.

The chain couples TRBV7-3 to TRBJ1-1; D not resolved. Germline values: CDR1 SGHTA, CDR2 FQGTGA. The length of the CDR3 is 13 residues. V was clipped by 4 bases and J by 1 base, with 7 bases between them. CDR3: CASSSQENTEAFF. CDR3 nucleotides: TGTGCCAGCAGCTCGCAAGAGAACACTGAAGCTTTCTTT. Full variable domain (rest looked up from reference TRBV7-3 and TRBJ1-1): GAGVSQTPSNKVTEKGKYVELRCDPISGHTALYWYRQSLGQGPEFLIYFQGTGAADDSGLPNDRFFAVRPEGSVSTLKIQRTERGDSAVYLCASSSQENTEAFFGQGTRLTVV.

The chain combines TRBV30 with TRBJ2-7; weak D call: TRBD1 (5 bases). This CDR3 is 12 amino acids long. V shed 3 bases and J shed 3 bases, with 9 bases lying between them. Germline CDR1 is GTSNPN and CDR2 is SVGIG (reference sequence). The CDR3 sequence: CAWSPQGYEQYF. CDR3 nucleotides: TGTGCCTGGAGCCCCCAGGGCTACGAGCAGTACTTC.

This chain uses TRBV5-4 with TRBJ1-4; D possibly corresponds to TRBD1 (5 bases). CDR1 SGHNT and CDR2 YYREEE come from the germline V gene (reference sequence). V lost 4 bases and J 5 bases, leaving 15 bases between the germline ends. CDR3 size: 15 residues. CDR3 loop: CASSIQGRENEKLFF. The CDR3 nucleotides read TGTGCCAGCAGCATTCAGGGTAGGGAAAATGAAAAACTGTTTTTT.

The chain recombines TRBV11-2 with TRBJ2-3, with 10 bases fitting TRBD2. The ends lost 2 bases at V and 3 bases at J; junction bases unmatched: 2. The V gene's germline CDR1 is SGHAT and CDR2 FQNNGV. The CDR3 loop spans 15 amino acids. The CDR3 nucleotides read TGTGCCAGCAGCTTACAGACTAGCGGGACAGATACGCAGTATTTT. It encodes CASSLQTSGTDTQYF.

The gene calls are TRBV5-1 and TRBJ2-7, with D hard to call. The V end lost 0 bases, the J end lost 2 bases, and 9 bases lay between the germline ends. The CDR3 contains 14 residues. Germline values: CDR1 SGHRS, CDR2 YFSETQ. The CDR3 reads CASSLGQAAYEQYF. The CDR3 DNA sequence: TGCGCCAGCAGCTTGGGGCAGGCAGCCTACGAGCAGTACTTC.

The chain joins TRBV19 to TRBJ2-4; a weak D match, TRBD2 (6 bases). Looked up from germline, CDR1 is LNHDA and CDR2 is SQIVND (reference sequence). Deletions cut 5 bases from V and 9 bases from J, with 20 bases between. The CDR3 contains 15 residues. The CDR3 is CASSPRGGVEGIQYF. In DNA form, the CDR3 reads TGTGCCAGTAGTCCCCGAGGAGGGGTGGAGGGCATTCAGTACTTC.

This clone showed up just a few times. This chain links TRBV10-1 with TRBJ1-2, with D possibly being TRBD1 (5 bases). Germline V CDR1 and CDR2: WNHNN, SYGVQD (reference sequence). V lost 3 bases and J lost 4, with 6 bases in between. The CDR3 contains 12 residues. CDR3 nucleotide sequence: TGCGCCAGCAGTGACAGGGCCTATGGCTACACCTTC. This codes for CASSDRAYGYTF.

The chain has TRBV5-1 and TRBJ2-7; 9 bases are a match to TRBD2. V lost 0 bases, J lost 5 bases, and 6 bases stayed unmatched. This CDR3 spans 15 amino acids. The germline V gene encodes CDR1 SGHRS and CDR2 YFSETQ. CDR3 loop: CASSLALAGGHEQYF. In DNA, the CDR3 is TGCGCCAGCAGCTTGGCACTAGCGGGTGGCCACGAGCAGTACTTC.

The chain joins TRBV5-1 to TRBJ2-1; 10 bases agree with TRBD2. CDR1 is SGHRS, CDR2 YFSETQ, per germline. The J segment lost 9 bases and the V segment lost 3 bases, leaving 12 bases of the junction unmatched. The CDR3 spans 16 residues. Written as DNA, the CDR3 is TGCGCCAGCAGCTCGGGAGACTCGCTAGCGGGAGTTGAGCAGTTCTTC. Translated: CASSSGDSLAGVEQFF. The variable domain in full, with the rest retrieved from reference TRBV5-1 and TRBJ2-1, is KAGVTQTPRYLIKTRGQQVTLSCSPISGHRSVSWYQQTPGQGLQFLFEYFSETQRNKGNFPGRFSGRQFSNSRSEMNVSTLELGDSALYLCASSSGDSLAGVEQFFGPGTRLTVL.

The CDR3 sequence is CAWTQGGQPQHF. For the CDR3, the DNA is TGTGCCTGGACACAGGGGGGACAGCCCCAGCATTTT. The V call is TRBV30, the J call TRBJ1-5; 8 positions agree with TRBD1. Germline CDR1 reads GTSNPN; CDR2 reads SVGIG (reference sequence). The CDR3 runs to 12 residues. V lost 4 bases, J lost 7 bases, and 3 bases stayed unmatched.

V usage is TRBV6-5 and J usage is TRBJ1-3; D remains ambiguous. Trimming shortened V by 11 bases and J by 0 bases, and 14 bases separated the two germline ends. CDR3 size: 14 residues. Germline V gene lookup returns CDR1 MNHEY and CDR2 SVGAGI. For the CDR3, the DNA is TGTGCCGGCGGGTTATCGAGCTCTGGAAACACCATATATTTT. It yields the protein CAGGLSSSGNTIYF.

The chain recombines TRBV29-1 with TRBJ1-2; D unclear. From germline, CDR1 is SQVTM and CDR2 ANQGSEA. Trimming left V 0 bases short and J 8 bases short, with 13 bases between. The CDR3 runs to 13 residues. This CDR3 is CSVEDGSIRGYTF. CDR3 sequence (DNA): TGCAGCGTTGAAGACGGGTCTATCCGGGGCTACACCTTC.

V and J are TRBV5-1 and TRBJ1-3; 7 nucleotides align to TRBD1. This CDR3 has 15 amino acids. J was trimmed by 0 bases and V by 2 bases; bases with no gene match: 2. Germline V CDR1 and CDR2: SGHRS, YFSETQ. The CDR3 DNA reads as TGCGCCAGCAGCTTAACAGGGGTCTCTGGAAACACCATATATTTT. Its protein is CASSLTGVSGNTIYF. The full variable domain, its missing parts supplied by reference TRBV5-1 and TRBJ1-3, is KAGVTQTPRYLIKTRGQQVTLSCSPISGHRSVSWYQQTPGQGLQFLFEYFSETQRNKGNFPGRFSGRQFSNSRSEMNVSTLELGDSALYLCASSLTGVSGNTIYFGEGSWLTVV.

V and J are TRBV6-2 or TRBV6-3 and TRBJ1-5; no clear D. Per germline, CDR1 MNHEY and CDR2 SVGEGT. The germline V and J ends were trimmed by 4 bases and 2 bases, with 9 bases remaining between them. The CDR3 is 14 residues long. The CDR3 DNA follows: TGTGCCAGCAGTTCCCTCGGTGGCAATCAGCCCCAGCATTTT. It codes for CASSSLGGNQPQHF.

This clone turned up a few times. The chain joins TRBV4-1 to TRBJ2-7; 12 nucleotides line up with TRBD2. This CDR3 has 18 residues. Germline CDR1 is MGHRA and CDR2 is YSYEKL. The trim removed 0 bases at V and 0 bases at J, leaving 6 bases unmatched. The CDR3 nucleotides read TGCGCCAGCAGCCAAGATATGGGACTAGCGGGCCTCTCCTACGAGCAGTACTTC. This sequence encodes CASSQDMGLAGLSYEQYF.

In nucleotides, the CDR3 is TGTGCCTGGAGTCTCAAACAACAAGACAGGTACCAGCCCCAGCATTTT. Its protein product is CAWSLKQQDRYQPQHF. The chain recombines TRBV30 with TRBJ1-5, with D possibly TRBD1 on 6 matching bases. The CDR3 consists of 16 residues. Per germline, CDR1 GTSNPN and CDR2 SVGIG (reference sequence). The germline V and J ends were trimmed by 2 bases and 7 bases, with 21 bases remaining between them.

The rearrangement joins TRBV5-1 to TRBJ2-7; 11 bases fit TRBD1. The CDR3 consists of 16 residues. Germline CDR1 is SGHRS and CDR2 is YFSETQ. V shed 0 bases and J 5 bases; nucleotides not matched to a gene: 7. CDR3 in DNA: TGCGCCAGCAGCTTGGAGGGGACAGGGGGAGTCGACGAGCAGTACTTC. Encoded protein: CASSLEGTGGVDEQYF.

The chain is built from TRBV30 and TRBJ1-4; D remains ambiguous. Germline V CDR1 and CDR2: GTSNPN, SVGIG (reference sequence). The ends were cut back, 0 bases at V and 8 bases at J, with 10 bases in the middle. The CDR3 loop spans 13 amino acids. CDR3 sequence (DNA): TGTGCCTGGAGTGTACAGTCCGGGGAAAAACTGTTTTTT. This gives the protein CAWSVQSGEKLFF. The full variable domain, rest sourced from reference TRBV30 and TRBJ1-4, is SQTIHQWPATLVQPVGSPLSLECTVEGTSNPNLYWYRQAAGRGLQLLFYSVGIGQISSEVPQNLSASRPQDRQFILSSKKLLLSDSGFYLCAWSVQSGEKLFFGSGTQLSVL.

The V call is TRBV9, the J call TRBJ2-2; D is unclear. The germline V gene encodes CDR1 SGDLS and CDR2 YYNGEE. There are 13 residues in the CDR3. The V end lost 3 bases, the J end lost 2 bases, and 5 bases lay between the germline ends. The CDR3 here is CASSGQNTGELFF. CDR3 sequence (DNA): TGTGCCAGCAGCGGCCAAAACACCGGGGAGCTGTTTTTT.

V and J are TRBV9 and TRBJ2-3; 11 bases align to TRBD2. V lost 2 bases to trimming and J lost 2 bases; unmatched junction nucleotides: 10. Germline values: CDR1 SGDLS, CDR2 YYNGEE. This CDR3 comprises 18 residues. The CDR3 bases are TGTGCCAGCAGCGTTGGACTAGCGGGCAACACCTACACAGATACGCAGTATTTT. Protein sequence: CASSVGLAGNTYTDTQYF.

CDR3 amino acids: CASSPRRDRANYGYTF. The DNA for the CDR3 is TGTGCCAGCAGCCCCCGCCGGGACAGAGCTAACTATGGCTACACCTTC. The chain uses TRBV27 and TRBJ1-2, with 7 nucleotides matching TRBD1. The CDR3 runs to 16 residues. The trim removed 6 bases at V and 0 bases at J, leaving 10 bases unmatched. Per the germline V gene, CDR1 is MNHEY and CDR2 is SMNVEV (reference sequence).